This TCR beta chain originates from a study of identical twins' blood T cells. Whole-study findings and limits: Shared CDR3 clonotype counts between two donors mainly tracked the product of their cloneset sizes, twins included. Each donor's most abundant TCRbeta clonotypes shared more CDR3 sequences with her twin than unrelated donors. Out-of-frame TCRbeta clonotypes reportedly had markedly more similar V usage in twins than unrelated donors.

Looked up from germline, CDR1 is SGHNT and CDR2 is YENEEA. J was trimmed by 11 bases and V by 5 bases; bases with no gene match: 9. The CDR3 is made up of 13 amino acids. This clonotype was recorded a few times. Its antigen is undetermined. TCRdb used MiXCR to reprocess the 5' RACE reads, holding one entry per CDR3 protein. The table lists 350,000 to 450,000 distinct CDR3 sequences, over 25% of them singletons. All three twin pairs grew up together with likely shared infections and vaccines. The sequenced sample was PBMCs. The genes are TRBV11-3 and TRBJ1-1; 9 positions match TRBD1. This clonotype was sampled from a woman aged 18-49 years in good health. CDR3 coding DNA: TGTGCCAGCAGCGCCGGGACAGGGCTGGTCGCTTTCTTT. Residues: CASSAGTGLVAFF. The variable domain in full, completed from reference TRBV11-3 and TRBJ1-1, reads EAGVVQSPRYKIIEKKQPVAFWCNPISGHNTLYWYLQNLGQGPELLIRYENEEAVDDSQLPKDRFSAERLKGVDSTLKIQPAELGDSAVYLCASSAGTGLVAFFGQGTRLTVV.